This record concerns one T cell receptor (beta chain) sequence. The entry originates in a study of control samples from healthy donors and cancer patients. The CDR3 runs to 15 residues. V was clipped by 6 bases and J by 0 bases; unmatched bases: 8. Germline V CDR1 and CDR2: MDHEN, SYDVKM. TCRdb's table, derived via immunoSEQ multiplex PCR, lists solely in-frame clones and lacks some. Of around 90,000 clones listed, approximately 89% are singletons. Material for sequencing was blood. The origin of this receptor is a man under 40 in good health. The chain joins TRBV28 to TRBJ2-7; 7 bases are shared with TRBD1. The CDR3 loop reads CASSLIQGTSYEQYF. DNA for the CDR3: TGTGCCAGCAGCCTAATACAGGGGACCTCCTACGAGCAGTACTTC.